This T cell receptor (beta chain) originates from a study of blood T cell repertoires in COVID-19. This CDR3 has 15 amino acids. Germline V gene lookup returns CDR1 SGHRS and CDR2 YFSETQ. V was cut by 0 bases and J by 1 base, with 10 bases left in between. This clone has just one count. Measured with immunoSEQ multiplex PCR; TCRdb has only the in-frame clones, and not every one. The sample contains 250,000 or so clones, 85% to 95% of which appear only once. The chain links TRBV5-1 to TRBJ2-5; weak D call: TRBD1 (6 bases). The source of this sequence is a man aged 40-49 years who had been exposed to COVID-19. The sample consisted of PBMCs or T cells enriched from blood (not recorded which). CDR3 region: CASSLGGQIQETQYF. The CDR3 DNA reads as TGCGCCAGCAGCTTGGGCGGACAGATCCAAGAGACCCAGTACTTC.